The clone carrying this T cell receptor beta chain was seen at least ten times. Its antigen is not known. This specimen belongs to a study of T cells in Graves' hyperthyroidism and ophthalmopathy. Whole-study results and caveats: Blood held most thyroid clonotypes expanded above 0.001 frequency. A model of 13 V-J features distinguished ophthalmopathy from stable hyperthyroidism.

10 ml of fresh peripheral blood supplied the PBMCs. Regions amplified from RNA transcripts were the TCR beta CDR3 regions. Initially, a first-round RT-PCR of the TCR CDR3 employed the HTBI primer set. TCRdb re-derived calls from the multiplex PCR reads in MiXCR, one entry per CDR3 protein. The table shows some 580,000 distinct CDR3 sequences, with around 16% occurring only once. The sequence was collected from a middle-aged woman with Graves' ophthalmopathy. The sequencing input was blood.

CDR3 DNA: TGTGCCAGCAGTGCGGCCCCAGGGGGGCTAAACTACAATGAGCAGTTCTTC. This codes for CASSAAPGGLNYNEQFF. The V and J genes are TRBV2 and TRBJ2-1; maybe TRBD1 (7 bases). Trimming pared 4 bases from V and 3 bases from J, leaving 19 bases between. Germline loops: CDR1 SNHLY, CDR2 FYNNEI. This CDR3 has 17 amino acids.